These 17 T cell receptor beta chains were all obtained from the same sample, sequenced in a study of control samples from healthy donors and cancer patients. The protocol was immunoSEQ multiplex PCR, while the TCRdb copy is restricted to in-frame clones and leaves out a portion. This table has about 110,000 clones, 82% appearing once. Sequencing was done on a sample of blood. Receptors originate from a man younger than 35 in good health.

The chain links TRBV5-1 to TRBJ2-3; D is perhaps TRBD1 (6 bases). This CDR3 comprises 14 residues. Germline V gene sequence: CDR1 SGHRS, CDR2 YFSETQ. V gave up 0 bases and J gave up 4 bases, with 9 bases separating them. This CDR3 reads CASSLGTVSDTQYF. The CDR3 nucleotides read TGCGCCAGCAGCTTGGGGACAGTCTCAGATACGCAGTATTTT.

J is TRBJ1-6 and V is TRBV5-1, with 8 bases fitting TRBD1. From germline, CDR1 is SGHRS and CDR2 YFSETQ. The CDR3 covers 15 residues. With 4 bases clipped from V and 5 bases from J, the junction kept 5 bases outside the gene matches. The CDR3 DNA reads TGCGCCAGCAGCCGGGGACAGGTCGATAATTCACCCCTCCACTTT. Translation: CASSRGQVDNSPLHF.

V gene TRBV7-9 combines with J gene TRBJ2-7; TRBD1 is a possible D gene (6 bases). In germline, CDR1 is SEHNR, CDR2 FQNEAQ (reference sequence). CDR3 size: 14 residues. The ends were cut back, 5 bases at V and 3 bases at J, with 14 bases in the middle. The CDR3 nucleotides are TGTGCCAGCAGCGGCCGATCGGACAGCTACGAGCAGTACTTC. Translating gives CASSGRSDSYEQYF.

The CDR3 bases are TGTGCCAGCAGCCTCGAGGGACAAAGAAGGTATGGCTACACCTTC. Residues: CASSLEGQRRYGYTF. This chain links TRBV5-4 with TRBJ1-2; weak D call: TRBD1 (6 bases). The germline V gene has CDR1 SGHNT and CDR2 YYREEE (reference sequence). CDR3 length equals 15 residues. Between the trimmed V and J ends, which lost 4 bases and 5 bases, there was a span of 18 bases.

The CDR3 loop reads CASSEPPPVGRYEQYV. The CDR3, as DNA: TGTGCCAGCAGTGAACCTCCACCCGTGGGACGCTACGAGCAGTACGTC. The J gene is TRBJ2-7, the V gene TRBV2, with D possibly being TRBD1 or TRBD2 (5 bases each). Germline V gives CDR1 SNHLY, CDR2 FYNNEI. Trimming shortened V by 2 bases and J by 3 bases, and 17 bases separated the two germline ends. The CDR3 length is 16 residues.

The chain is built from TRBV28 and TRBJ2-1; D possibly corresponds to TRBD2 (5 bases). Germline lookup yields CDR1 MDHEN and CDR2 SYDVKM. This CDR3 spans 15 amino acids. V lost 3 bases, J lost 5 bases, and 14 bases lay in between. In DNA, the CDR3 is TGTGCCAGCAGTTTTCGCTGGAGGTTCGACAATGAGCAGTTCTTC. Amino acid sequence: CASSFRWRFDNEQFF. The full variable domain, rest sourced from reference TRBV28 and TRBJ2-1, is DVKVTQSSRYLVKRTGEKVFLECVQDMDHENMFWYRQDPGLGLRLIYFSYDVKMKEKGDIPEGYSVSREKKERFSLILESASTNQTSMYLCASSFRWRFDNEQFFGPGTRLTVL.

V gene TRBV4-3 combines with J gene TRBJ1-6; tentative D call: TRBD1 (6 bases). The germline V and J ends were trimmed by 4 bases and 3 bases, with 10 bases remaining between them. Germline lookup yields CDR1 LGHNA and CDR2 YSLEER. The CDR3 runs 15 residues. Here the CDR3 reads CASSPDRSYNSPLHF. Here the CDR3 DNA reads TGCGCCAGCAGCCCTGACAGGAGCTATAATTCACCCCTCCACTTT.

The chain couples TRBV27 to TRBJ1-1; D is perhaps TRBD1 (5 bases). CDR3 length equals 14 residues. V shed 3 bases and J shed 4 bases, with 12 bases lying between them. Germline V gene data show CDR1 as MNHEY and CDR2 as SMNVEV (reference sequence). The CDR3 nucleotides read TGTGCCAGCAGTTTCATCCAGGGAGGCACTGAAGCTTTCTTT. Translation gives CASSFIQGGTEAFF.

The V and J genes are TRBV7-8 and TRBJ1-2, with D possibly TRBD1 on 5 matching bases. Trimming shortened V by 4 bases and J by 2 bases, and 20 bases separated the two germline ends. CDR1 and CDR2 from the germline V gene are SGHVS and FQNEAQ. The CDR3 consists of 17 residues. In nucleotides, the CDR3 is TGTGCCAGCAGCTCGTATTCCCCGGGACGGATCAACTATGGCTACACCTTC. Protein product: CASSSYSPGRINYGYTF.

The table lists this clone with a few counts. The CDR3 sequence: CASSLQGQDYTF. In DNA, the CDR3 is TGTGCCAGCAGCCTACAGGGACAGGACTACACCTTC. The V call is TRBV11-3, the J call TRBJ1-2; 8 nucleotides align to TRBD1. V gave up 5 bases and J gave up 10 bases; unmatched junction bases: 6. The V gene's germline CDR1 is SGHNT and CDR2 YENEEA. CDR3 size: 12 residues.

This rearrangement joins TRBV13 to TRBJ1-4; 7 bases align to TRBD1. This CDR3 spans 16 amino acids. Per the germline V gene, CDR1 is PRHDT and CDR2 is FYEKMQ (reference sequence). V shed 4 bases and J 8 bases; nucleotides not matched to a gene: 13. The CDR3 coding sequence is TGTGCCAGCAGCTCCAATAACAGGGGACCCGGGGAAAAACTGTTTTTT. Translation gives CASSSNNRGPGEKLFF. The complete variable domain, with remaining parts taken from reference TRBV13 and TRBJ1-4, reads AAGVIQSPRHLIKEKRETATLKCYPIPRHDTVYWYQQGPGQDPQFLISFYEKMQSDKGSIPDRFSAQQFSDYHSELNMSSLELGDSALYFCASSSNNRGPGEKLFFGSGTQLSVL.

The CDR3 coding sequence is TGTGCCAGCTCATGGTTCTCGGACAGGAGCAGAAATGAGCAGTTCTTC. This codes for CASSWFSDRSRNEQFF. V is TRBV18 and J is TRBJ2-1, with TRBD1 identical over 7 bases. The CDR3 is 16 amino acids. After removal of 5 bases from V and 7 bases from J, the junction contained 14 bases not matched to a gene. Germline values: CDR1 KGHSH, CDR2 LQKENI.

The rearrangement links TRBV3-1 (or the pseudogene TRBV3-2) to TRBJ2-5, with D tentatively TRBD1 (5 bases). The CDR3 runs 13 residues. The germline V gene encodes CDR1 LGHDT and CDR2 YNNKEL (reference sequence). V shed 7 bases and J shed 2 bases, with 11 bases lying between them. CDR3 DNA sequence: TGTGCCAGCACTTTGGGGCTACAAGAGACCCAGTACTTC. It specifies CASTLGLQETQYF.

The chain combines TRBV7-9 with TRBJ1-5; the D is unclear. This CDR3 has 13 amino acids. The V end lost 3 bases, the J end lost 3 bases, and 6 bases lay between the germline ends. Germline values: CDR1 SEHNR, CDR2 FQNEAQ (reference sequence). CDR3 DNA sequence: TGTGCCAGCAGCTTCCATGACAATCAGCCCCAGCATTTT. This encodes CASSFHDNQPQHF.

The chain combines TRBV24-1 with TRBJ1-1, with D tentatively TRBD1 (5 bases). Trimming took 9 bases from V and 7 from J, leaving 17 bases between them. Germline CDR1 KGHDR, CDR2 SFDVKD. The CDR3 runs 13 residues. CDR3 bases: TGTGCCACCCGGGCAGGGCCGGGGGTTGAAGCTTTCTTT. It is translated as CATRAGPGVEAFF.

This clone was counted between two and nine times. This chain connects TRBV4-2 to TRBJ2-5; D possibly corresponds to TRBD2 (5 bases). Germline CDR1 and CDR2: LGHNA and YNFKEQ. The CDR3 covers 16 residues. V was pared by 1 base and J by 0 bases, with 12 bases between. Here the CDR3 DNA reads TGTGCCAGCAGCCAAGGGTCAGCAGCGGACCAAGAGACCCAGTACTTC. It encodes CASSQGSAADQETQYF.

V usage is TRBV19 and J usage is TRBJ2-6; D call uncertain. The V and J ends lost 7 bases and 0 bases respectively, with 10 bases between them. The CDR3 covers 15 residues. Germline V gives CDR1 LNHDA, CDR2 SQIVND (reference sequence). The CDR3 DNA sequence: TGTGCCAGTACCGGATCCCGCTCTGGGGCCAACGTCCTGACTTTC. Its protein product is CASTGSRSGANVLTF.